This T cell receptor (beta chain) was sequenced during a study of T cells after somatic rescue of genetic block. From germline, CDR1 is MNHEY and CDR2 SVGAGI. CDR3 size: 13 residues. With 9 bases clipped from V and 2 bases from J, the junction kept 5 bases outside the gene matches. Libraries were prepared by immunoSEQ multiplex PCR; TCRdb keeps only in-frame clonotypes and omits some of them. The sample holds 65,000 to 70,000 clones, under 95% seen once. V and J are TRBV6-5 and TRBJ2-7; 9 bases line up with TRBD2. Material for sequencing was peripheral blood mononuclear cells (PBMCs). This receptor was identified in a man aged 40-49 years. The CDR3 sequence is CASISGRTYEQYF. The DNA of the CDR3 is TGTGCCAGTATCAGCGGGAGGACCTACGAGCAGTACTTC.